These 21 T cell receptor beta chains were sequenced from one sample in a study of blood T cell repertoires in COVID-19. Sequencing used immunoSEQ multiplex PCR; TCRdb keeps in-frame clones, though not all of them. The sample lists about 190,000 clones, under 90% occurring once. The sample was peripheral blood. The receptors shown here come from a human donor in a cohort sampled during active COVID-19.

The rearrangement uses TRBV30 and TRBJ1-3, with D uncertain. CDR3 length: 17 amino acids. The germline V and J ends were trimmed by 2 bases and 0 bases, with 17 bases remaining between them. Germline V gene sequence: CDR1 GTSNPN, CDR2 SVGIG (reference sequence). The CDR3 DNA is TGTGCCTGGAGTCCACCGCTTTACAGCATCTCTGGAAACACCATATATTTT. Its protein is CAWSPPLYSISGNTIYF.

This clone appeared a few times. This sequence joins TRBV25-1 and TRBJ1-5; D is ambiguous. V was cut by 10 bases and J by 2 bases, with 12 bases left in between. This CDR3 is 13 amino acids long. CDR1 is MGHDK, CDR2 SYGVNS, per germline. The CDR3, as DNA: TGTGCCACTTCACTCGGGGGCAATCAGCCCCAGCATTTT. The encoded protein is CATSLGGNQPQHF.

The J gene is TRBJ1-1, the V gene TRBV28; tentative D call: TRBD1 (5 bases). Germline CDR1 and CDR2: MDHEN and SYDVKM. The CDR3 loop spans 15 amino acids. V lost 6 bases and J 1 base, leaving 15 bases between the germline ends. The CDR3 nucleotides read TGTGCCAGCAGGAAGGCCACAGGACCGAACACTGAAGCTTTCTTT. It encodes CASRKATGPNTEAFF.

This chain connects TRBV10-3 to TRBJ1-2; 7 nucleotides match TRBD1. Unmatched junction bases numbered 1, after V lost 0 bases and J lost 3 bases. The CDR3 runs 14 residues. Germline V lookup: CDR1 ENHRY, CDR2 SYGVKD. The chain's CDR3 is CAISESGTDYGYTF. The DNA for the CDR3 is TGTGCCATCAGTGAGTCGGGGACAGACTATGGCTACACCTTC.

The chain is built from TRBV10-3 and TRBJ1-4; D not certain. Germline CDR1 ENHRY, CDR2 SYGVKD. The CDR3 runs 15 residues. Trimming shortened V by 4 bases and J by 0 bases, and 9 bases separated the two germline ends. CDR3 residues: CAISGGGATNEKLFF. CDR3 bases: TGTGCCATCAGTGGTGGCGGTGCAACTAATGAAAAACTGTTTTTT.

The chain combines TRBV6-6 with TRBJ1-1; TRBD1 is a possible D gene (6 bases). The V gene lost 6 bases and the J gene lost 5 bases, with 13 bases spanning the gap. The CDR3 runs 13 residues. In germline, CDR1 is MNHNY, CDR2 SVGAGI (reference sequence). CDR3 DNA sequence: TGTGCCAGCAGCTGGGCAGGGGTTACTGAAGCTTTCTTT. Amino acid sequence: CASSWAGVTEAFF.

This rearrangement joins TRBV13 to TRBJ2-3, with 9 nucleotides matching TRBD2. The ends lost 1 base at V and 3 bases at J; junction bases unmatched: 5. CDR3 length: 16 residues. From germline, CDR1 is PRHDT and CDR2 FYEKMQ (reference sequence). This CDR3 is CASSLVRGGLTDTQYF. DNA for the CDR3: TGTGCCAGCAGCTTAGTGCGGGGGGGCCTGACAGATACGCAGTATTTT.

The chain carries TRBV19 and TRBJ2-1; the match to TRBD2 covers 7 bases. The CDR3 loop spans 14 amino acids. V gave up 4 bases and J gave up 5 bases; unmatched junction bases: 5. Germline lookup yields CDR1 LNHDA and CDR2 SQIVND (reference sequence). The CDR3 loop is CASSRRGTDNEQFF. The CDR3 region has the DNA TGTGCCAGTAGTAGGCGGGGGACTGACAATGAGCAGTTCTTC.

This clone was seen only a few times. The chain recombines TRBV18 with TRBJ2-1, with 11 bases fitting TRBD2. CDR1 is KGHSH and CDR2 is LQKENI in the germline V gene. V lost 3 bases, J lost 15 bases, and 7 bases stayed unmatched. CDR3 length: 13 amino acids. This CDR3 reads CASSPALAGVLFF. The CDR3 DNA follows: TGTGCCAGCTCACCTGCACTAGCGGGGGTTTTGTTCTTC.

Only one count was recorded for this clone. V is TRBV15 and J is TRBJ1-5, with D perhaps matching TRBD1 (5 bases). The V gene lost 5 bases and the J gene lost 4 bases, with 15 bases spanning the gap. The V gene's germline CDR1 is LNHNV and CDR2 YYDKDF (reference sequence). The CDR3 is 15 amino acids. The CDR3 is CATSGRGRGNQPQHF. In nucleotides, the CDR3 is TGTGCCACCAGCGGTCGGGGGAGAGGAAATCAGCCCCAGCATTTT.

The chain is built from TRBV30 and TRBJ1-5; D perhaps matches TRBD1 (5 bases). Germline V CDR1 and CDR2: GTSNPN, SVGIG (reference sequence). The CDR3 consists of 14 residues. The V end was cut by 2 bases, the J end by 5 bases, with 13 bases between. The CDR3 DNA is TGTGCCTGGAGTCTAAAGGACACTTATCAGCCCCAGCATTTT. Encoded protein: CAWSLKDTYQPQHF.

This chain uses TRBV28 with TRBJ2-2; D perhaps matches TRBD2 (5 bases). Germline values: CDR1 MDHEN, CDR2 SYDVKM. The V gene lost 11 bases and the J gene lost 4 bases, with 14 bases spanning the gap. The CDR3 is 13 residues long. In DNA, the CDR3 is TGTGCCGTCTTCGGGGATTTCACCGGGGAGCTGTTTTTT. This sequence encodes CAVFGDFTGELFF. The full variable domain, its missing parts supplied by reference TRBV28 and TRBJ2-2, is DVKVTQSSRYLVKRTGEKVFLECVQDMDHENMFWYRQDPGLGLRLIYFSYDVKMKEKGDIPEGYSVSREKKERFSLILESASTNQTSMYLCAVFGDFTGELFFGEGSRLTVL.

This clone showed up just once. Written as DNA, the CDR3 is TGTGCCAGCAGTTACTCGAGATCGGGGAACACTGAAGCTTTCTTT. Translated, it gives CASSYSRSGNTEAFF. The chain is built from TRBV6-5 and TRBJ1-1; D not certain. The germline V and J ends were trimmed by 0 bases and 1 base, with 9 bases remaining between them. The CDR3 contains 15 residues. Germline CDR1 and CDR2: MNHEY and SVGAGI.

The rearrangement joins TRBV5-1 to TRBJ1-3, with 7 nucleotides matching TRBD1. CDR3 length: 14 residues. Germline assignment: CDR1 SGHRS and CDR2 YFSETQ. Losses at the gene ends were 3 bases for V and 1 base for J; bases not matched to a gene: 1. The CDR3 region has the DNA TGCGCCAGCAGCTCGACAGGGTCTGGAAACACCATATATTTT. Translated: CASSSTGSGNTIYF.

CDR3 loop: CASSAQPGTSGSVTGELFF. Here the CDR3 DNA reads TGTGCCAGCAGCGCCCAACCCGGGACTAGCGGGAGTGTGACCGGGGAGCTGTTTTTT. The gene calls are TRBV9 and TRBJ2-2, with TRBD2 matching over 14 bases. Germline V gives CDR1 SGDLS, CDR2 YYNGEE. The length of the CDR3 is 19 residues. Trimming took 3 bases from V and 5 from J; bases not matched to a gene: 12.

The chain joins TRBV24-1 to TRBJ2-5, with D possibly matching TRBD2 (6 bases). Germline V gene data show CDR1 as KGHDR and CDR2 as SFDVKD. Trimming left V 9 bases short and J 3 bases short, with 16 bases between. The length of the CDR3 is 14 residues. The CDR3 here is CATGSSREKETQYF. The CDR3 DNA reads as TGTGCCACCGGTTCAAGTCGGGAGAAAGAGACCCAGTACTTC.

The chain employs TRBV10-1 and TRBJ2-2, with D possibly being TRBD2 (5 bases). V lost 8 bases, J lost 5 bases, and 15 bases lay in between. The germline V gene has CDR1 WNHNN and CDR2 SYGVQD (reference sequence). The CDR3 is 14 amino acids. CDR3 sequence: CASVRDHRTGELFF. CDR3 coding DNA: TGCGCCAGCGTTCGGGATCATCGGACCGGGGAGCTGTTTTTT.

V usage is TRBV14 and J usage is TRBJ2-1, with D possibly matching TRBD2 (6 bases). This CDR3 is built from 17 residues. The germline V gene encodes CDR1 SGHDN and CDR2 FVKESK. Trimming removed 1 base from V and 0 bases from J, with 13 bases in between. The CDR3 coding sequence is TGTGCCAGCAGCCAAGGGTCCGGGAGCCTCTCCTACAATGAGCAGTTCTTC. Its protein product is CASSQGSGSLSYNEQFF.

The chain is built from TRBV7-2 and TRBJ2-3; D ambiguous. The V gene lost 7 bases and the J gene lost 2 bases, with 10 bases spanning the gap. The CDR3 covers 13 residues. Germline values: CDR1 SGHTA, CDR2 FQGNSA. The CDR3 is CASTTGNTDTQYF. Written as DNA, the CDR3 is TGTGCCAGCACCACGGGTAACACAGATACGCAGTATTTT.

The genes are TRBV25-1 and TRBJ2-3; 7 nucleotides agree with TRBD2. The CDR3 is made up of 14 amino acids. V shed 6 bases and J 4 bases; nucleotides not matched to a gene: 7. The germline gives CDR1 MGHDK, CDR2 SYGVNS. The DNA for the CDR3 is TGTGCCAGCAGCGGGACTGCGGGAGCAGATACGCAGTATTTT. Encoded protein: CASSGTAGADTQYF.

The genes are TRBV19 and TRBJ1-2; D is uncertain. The CDR3 has 13 residues. Trimming took 5 bases from V and 6 from J, leaving 13 bases between them. CDR1 is LNHDA and CDR2 is SQIVND in the germline V gene (reference sequence). The CDR3 reads CASSRQVRNGYTF. CDR3 DNA: TGTGCCAGTAGTCGCCAGGTCCGGAATGGCTACACCTTC.